These 31 T cell receptor beta chains came from one sample sequenced in a study of follicular helper T cells after annual influenza vaccination. Time point of the sample: 2014-2015 season, pre-vaccination. Clones were sequenced by immunoSEQ multiplex PCR, and TCRdb holds only the in-frame ones, with some missing. The table has 26,000 or so clones, approximately 81% seen once. The sample consisted of CXCR5+ CD38- circulating T follicular helper cells from blood, taken on the day of influenza vaccination. Subset specified: circulating Tfh, non-naive CD4+CXCR5+PD-1+ (ICOS+CD38+ or ICOS-CD38-). These receptors were obtained from an adult who received the influenza vaccine.

The gene calls are TRBV7-2 and TRBJ2-2, with TRBD2 as a possible D gene (5 bases). CDR1 SGHTA and CDR2 FQGNSA come from the germline V gene. V was cut by 1 base and J by 3 bases, with 12 bases left in between. The CDR3 totals 16 residues. CDR3 protein: CASSLVPSPYTGELFF. The CDR3 bases are TGTGCCAGCAGCTTAGTTCCTAGCCCGTACACCGGGGAGCTGTTTTTT.

The chain links TRBV5-1 to TRBJ2-7, with 9 bases matching TRBD1. The ends lost 4 bases at V and 4 bases at J; junction bases unmatched: 6. This CDR3 is 14 amino acids long. Looked up from germline, CDR1 is SGHRS and CDR2 is YFSETQ. CDR3 residues: CASSPGTGWYEQYF. The CDR3 region has the DNA TGCGCCAGCAGCCCCGGGACAGGGTGGTACGAGCAGTACTTC.

This clone appeared once. The V gene is TRBV7-9, the J gene TRBJ1-2; TRBD1 agrees at 8 bases. Germline V gives CDR1 SEHNR, CDR2 FQNEAQ (reference sequence). V trimming: 6 bases; J trimming: 6 bases; junction bases outside the gene matches: 6. This CDR3 spans 13 amino acids. This chain's CDR3 is CASRLQGEDGYTF. CDR3 sequence (DNA): TGTGCCAGCAGGCTACAGGGGGAGGATGGCTACACCTTC.

The chain combines TRBV5-1 with TRBJ1-1; no definite D call. Germline V gene sequence: CDR1 SGHRS, CDR2 YFSETQ. CDR3 size: 14 residues. The ends were cut back, 9 bases at V and 0 bases at J, with 15 bases in the middle. In DNA, the CDR3 is TGCGCCACGAGGAGAGGCGATATGAACACTGAAGCTTTCTTT. Amino acids: CATRRGDMNTEAFF.

The chain links TRBV18 to TRBJ2-7; D is ambiguous. Germline lookup yields CDR1 KGHSH and CDR2 LQKENI. The CDR3 contains 12 residues. Trimming took off 2 bases at V and 5 bases at J, with 7 bases between the two ends. The CDR3 DNA sequence: TGTGCCAGCTCACCAAATAAGCACGAGCAGTACTTC. Translating it yields CASSPNKHEQYF.

The chain is built from TRBV30 and TRBJ1-5; D might be TRBD1 (5 bases). Germline CDR1 reads GTSNPN; CDR2 reads SVGIG (reference sequence). The CDR3 is made up of 13 amino acids. V was trimmed by 2 bases and J by 7 bases, leaving 12 bases between them. CDR3 loop: CAWSTRGLQPQHF. The CDR3 DNA reads TGTGCCTGGAGTACACGGGGGTTACAGCCCCAGCATTTT.

J is TRBJ2-7 and V is TRBV5-1; 8 nucleotides line up with TRBD2. With 3 bases clipped from V and 0 bases from J, the junction kept 5 bases outside the gene matches. The germline CDR1 and CDR2 sequences are SGHRS and YFSETQ. The CDR3 is 15 amino acids. CDR3 region: CASSSGGGLSYEQYF. The DNA for the CDR3 is TGCGCCAGCAGCTCGGGAGGGGGTCTCTCCTACGAGCAGTACTTC. Variable domain in full (rest from reference TRBV5-1 and TRBJ2-7): KAGVTQTPRYLIKTRGQQVTLSCSPISGHRSVSWYQQTPGQGLQFLFEYFSETQRNKGNFPGRFSGRQFSNSRSEMNVSTLELGDSALYLCASSSGGGLSYEQYFGPGTRLTVT.

This chain links TRBV2 with TRBJ2-1; D is perhaps TRBD2 (6 bases). Germline values: CDR1 SNHLY, CDR2 FYNNEI. CDR3 length: 13 amino acids. V lost 4 bases, J lost 7 bases, and 11 bases lay in between. This chain's CDR3 is CASSGQGLNEQFF. The CDR3 DNA reads TGTGCCAGCAGTGGTCAGGGACTTAATGAGCAGTTCTTC.

The rearrangement links TRBV19 to TRBJ1-2; D perhaps matches TRBD1 (6 bases). V was pared by 6 bases and J by 4 bases, with 21 bases between. Germline V lookup: CDR1 LNHDA, CDR2 SQIVND (reference sequence). The CDR3 contains 16 residues. The CDR3 region has the DNA TGTGCCAGTAGCCTTCCCCAGGGCACAGGGACCTATGGCTACACCTTC. Amino acids: CASSLPQGTGTYGYTF. Full variable domain (outside the CDR3, taken from reference TRBV19 and TRBJ1-2): DGGITQSPKYLFRKEGQNVTLSCEQNLNHDAMYWYRQDPGQGLRLIYYSQIVNDFQKGDIAEGYSVSREKKESFPLTVTSAQKNPTAFYLCASSLPQGTGTYGYTFGSGTRLTVV.

The chain couples TRBV5-1 to TRBJ1-3, with 7 bases fitting TRBD1. In germline, CDR1 is SGHRS, CDR2 YFSETQ. J gave up 2 bases and V 5 bases, and 7 bases lay outside the gene matches. The CDR3 covers 15 residues. The CDR3 region is CASSYNTGAGNTIYF. In nucleotides, the CDR3 is TGCGCCAGCAGTTACAATACAGGGGCTGGAAACACCATATATTTT.

The rearrangement uses TRBV5-3 and TRBJ2-1; 8 nucleotides align to TRBD2. TRBV5-3 is classed as an ORF, of uncertain function. The J segment lost 4 bases and the V segment lost 5 bases, leaving 14 bases of the junction unmatched. The CDR3 is 17 residues long. The CDR3, as DNA: TGTGCCAGAAGTACCTCCGTGCGGGAGGTTAAATACAATGAGCAGTTCTTC. As protein: CARSTSVREVKYNEQFF.

This clone was seen a handful of times. The chain links TRBV11-2 to TRBJ2-4; D might be TRBD1 (5 bases). Germline CDR1 is SGHAT and CDR2 is FQNNGV. The CDR3 runs to 16 residues. V dropped 4 bases and J dropped 0 bases, with 13 bases sitting between them. The CDR3 reads CASSSVDRLAKNIQYF. The CDR3 DNA reads as TGTGCCAGCAGCTCCGTAGACAGACTAGCCAAAAACATTCAGTACTTC.

V gene TRBV20-1 combines with J gene TRBJ2-7; TRBD2 is a possible D gene (6 bases). This CDR3 is 11 amino acids long. The germline gives CDR1 DFQATT, CDR2 SNEGSKA (reference sequence). The V and J ends lost 3 bases and 8 bases respectively, with 11 bases between them. CDR3 nucleotide sequence: TGCAGTGCTAGGGGGGGTAACCAGCAGTACTTC. Translated, it gives CSARGGNQQYF.

The V call is TRBV7-9, the J call TRBJ2-5, with 8 bases identical to TRBD1. This CDR3 contains 14 residues. The germline V gene encodes CDR1 SEHNR and CDR2 FQNEAQ (reference sequence). V shed 1 base and J 6 bases; nucleotides not matched to a gene: 4. The CDR3 loop reads CASSLGTGLQTQYF. CDR3 sequence (DNA): TGTGCCAGCAGCTTAGGGACAGGGTTACAGACCCAGTACTTC.

This clone was counted a few times. As DNA, the CDR3 is TGTGCCATCAGTGAGTCGACAGGGGGCATGGATGGCTACACCTTC. Translating gives CAISESTGGMDGYTF. The chain is built from TRBV10-3 and TRBJ1-2; 10 bases fit TRBD1. In germline, CDR1 is ENHRY, CDR2 SYGVKD. The CDR3 runs to 15 residues. The ends lost 0 bases at V and 6 bases at J; junction bases unmatched: 4.

This clone was observed a handful of times. CDR3 coding DNA: TGTGCCAGCAGCGCCGGGACAGGGAGGGCTAATGAAAAACTGTTTTTT. Translation gives CASSAGTGRANEKLFF. This rearrangement joins TRBV5-6 to TRBJ1-4; TRBD1 aligns across 9 bases. The CDR3 has 16 residues. V dropped 4 bases and J dropped 3; count of bases not matched to a gene: 7. Germline V gene sequence: CDR1 SGHDT, CDR2 YYEEEE. Full variable domain (missing parts from reference TRBV5-6 and TRBJ1-4): DAGVTQSPTHLIKTRGQQVTLRCSPKSGHDTVSWYQQALGQGPQFIFQYYEEEERQRGNFPDRFSGHQFPNYSSELNVNALLLGDSALYLCASSAGTGRANEKLFFGSGTQLSVL.

V is TRBV6-1 and J is TRBJ1-2; no clear D gene. CDR1 and CDR2 (germline): MNHNS, SASEGT. Between the trimmed V and J ends, which lost 5 bases and 3 bases, there was a span of 7 bases. This CDR3 contains 12 residues. The CDR3 reads CASSSRDYGYTF. Written as DNA, the CDR3 is TGTGCCAGCAGTTCCCGGGACTATGGCTACACCTTC.

This clone has only a few counts. The rearrangement uses TRBV18 and TRBJ2-7; 7 bases map to TRBD2. This CDR3 has 16 residues. Germline V gene data show CDR1 as KGHSH and CDR2 as LQKENI. After removal of 0 bases from V and 3 bases from J, the junction contained 8 bases not matched to a gene. The CDR3 sequence is CASSPPSGLGNYEQYF. The CDR3 bases are TGTGCCAGCTCACCACCCTCCGGACTAGGAAACTACGAGCAGTACTTC. Together with reference TRBV18 and TRBJ2-7, the CDR3 gives the full variable domain: NAGVMQNPRHLVRRRGQEARLRCSPMKGHSHVYWYRQLPEEGLKFMVYLQKENIIDESGMPKERFSAEFPKEGPSILRIQQVVRGDSAAYFCASSPPSGLGNYEQYFGPGTRLTVT.

This clone was found a few times. CDR3: CASSQFTGNTEAFF. CDR3 DNA sequence: TGCGCCAGCAGCCAATTCACAGGGAACACTGAAGCTTTCTTT. V is TRBV4-1 and J is TRBJ1-1; D may be TRBD1 (5 bases). The CDR3 consists of 14 residues. Looked up from germline, CDR1 is MGHRA and CDR2 is YSYEKL. Trimming took 2 bases from V and 1 from J, leaving 8 bases between them.

This chain joins TRBV4-2 and TRBJ1-4, with 10 bases that match TRBD1. The CDR3 consists of 15 residues. Germline lookup yields CDR1 LGHNA and CDR2 YNFKEQ. With 4 bases clipped from V and 5 bases from J, the junction kept 4 bases outside the gene matches. In nucleotides, the CDR3 is TGTGCCAGCAGCCCCCCGGGACAGGGGAATGAAAAACTGTTTTTT. This translates into CASSPPGQGNEKLFF.

The chain carries TRBV18 and TRBJ1-4, with D uncertain. Germline V lookup: CDR1 KGHSH, CDR2 LQKENI. Trimming took off 10 bases at V and 0 bases at J, with 9 bases between the two ends. The CDR3 runs 13 residues. The CDR3 DNA follows: TGTGCCACCGGAGAAGCAACTAATGAAAAACTGTTTTTT. It translates to CATGEATNEKLFF. Complete variable domain (other parts from reference TRBV18 and TRBJ1-4): NAGVMQNPRHLVRRRGQEARLRCSPMKGHSHVYWYRQLPEEGLKFMVYLQKENIIDESGMPKERFSAEFPKEGPSILRIQQVVRGDSAAYFCATGEATNEKLFFGSGTQLSVL.

This clone was detected only once. J is TRBJ2-7 and V is TRBV7-6; 16 nucleotides agree with TRBD2. Trimming removed 5 bases from V and 4 bases from J; junction bases left unmatched: 11. Germline V gives CDR1 SGHVS, CDR2 FNYEAQ. CDR3 length equals 18 residues. This CDR3 is CASSPSGTSGRARYEQYF. As DNA, the CDR3 is TGTGCCAGCAGCCCCTCCGGGACTAGCGGGAGGGCCCGATACGAGCAGTACTTC.

V gene TRBV6-6 combines with J gene TRBJ1-2; maybe TRBD1 (5 bases). The CDR3 has 13 residues. Trimming shortened V by 5 bases and J by 10 bases, and 17 bases separated the two germline ends. CDR1 and CDR2 (germline): MNHNY, SVGAGI (reference sequence). CDR3 loop: CASSRGEREDYTF. CDR3 DNA: TGTGCCAGCAGTCGAGGGGAGAGGGAGGACTACACCTTC.

This clone has just a few counts. CDR3 sequence reads: CASSFVRGGASYNEQFF. In DNA, the CDR3 is TGTGCCAGCAGCTTTGTGCGGGGGGGGGCCTCCTACAATGAGCAGTTCTTC. The genes are TRBV5-6 and TRBJ2-1; 9 bases match TRBD2. The CDR3 sequence is 17 residues long. CDR1 and CDR2 from the germline V gene are SGHDT and YYEEEE. Trimming took 2 bases from V and 0 from J; bases not matched to a gene: 6. The full variable domain, rest sourced from reference TRBV5-6 and TRBJ2-1, is DAGVTQSPTHLIKTRGQQVTLRCSPKSGHDTVSWYQQALGQGPQFIFQYYEEEERQRGNFPDRFSGHQFPNYSSELNVNALLLGDSALYLCASSFVRGGASYNEQFFGPGTRLTVL.

The gene calls are TRBV7-9 and TRBJ2-2; TRBD2 matches at 11 bases. V gave up 5 bases and J gave up 6 bases; unmatched junction bases: 5. The CDR3 has 15 residues. Germline CDR1 SEHNR, CDR2 FQNEAQ (reference sequence). The CDR3 DNA sequence: TGTGCCAGCAGCAAACTAGCGGGAGATCCCGGGGAGCTGTTTTTT. Translated: CASSKLAGDPGELFF.

The J gene is TRBJ1-5, the V gene TRBV6-8; D is unresolved. The V and J ends lost 6 bases and 3 bases respectively, with 12 bases between them. CDR3 length: 14 amino acids. CDR1 and CDR2 (germline): MNHGY, SAAAGT. This CDR3 is CASRNGRNNQPQHF. Here the CDR3 DNA reads TGTGCCAGCAGGAACGGTAGAAACAATCAGCCCCAGCATTTT.

The chain has TRBV7-2 and TRBJ1-3; D uncertain. V lost 5 bases to trimming and J lost 2 bases, with 19 bases between them. The germline gives CDR1 SGHTA, CDR2 FQGNSA. The CDR3 runs 17 residues. CDR3 DNA: TGTGCCAGCAGCGAGGGAAGGAATCAGTTTACTGGAAACACCATATATTTT. It codes for CASSEGRNQFTGNTIYF.

The chain recombines TRBV27 with TRBJ1-1, with D perhaps matching TRBD1 (5 bases). The germline gives CDR1 MNHEY, CDR2 SMNVEV (reference sequence). V was trimmed by 6 bases and J by 10 bases, leaving 15 bases between them. The CDR3 has 12 amino acids. CDR3 region: CASSSNAGRAFF. The CDR3 DNA reads as TGTGCCAGCAGCTCAAATGCAGGGCGAGCTTTCTTT.

V is TRBV28 and J is TRBJ2-7, with 14 bases matching TRBD2. CDR1 is MDHEN and CDR2 is SYDVKM in the germline V gene. With V trimmed by 5 bases and J by 6 bases, 9 bases remained unmatched. The CDR3 is 16 residues long. CDR3 DNA sequence: TGTGCCAGCAGTAGACTAGCGGGAGGGCCCTCATCCGAGCAGTACTTC. Translating it yields CASSRLAGGPSSEQYF.

The genes are TRBV30 and TRBJ1-1; no clear D gene. The V and J ends lost 4 bases and 6 bases respectively, with 12 bases between them. Germline CDR1 and CDR2: GTSNPN and SVGIG (reference sequence). The CDR3 covers 12 residues. The CDR3, as DNA: TGTGCCTGGACTATGATCCGGGCTGAAGCTTTCTTT. Translation gives CAWTMIRAEAFF. Full variable domain (rest looked up from reference TRBV30 and TRBJ1-1): SQTIHQWPATLVQPVGSPLSLECTVEGTSNPNLYWYRQAAGRGLQLLFYSVGIGQISSEVPQNLSASRPQDRQFILSSKKLLLSDSGFYLCAWTMIRAEAFFGQGTRLTVV.

The chain recombines TRBV29-1 with TRBJ2-1; unclear D gene. Germline V lookup: CDR1 SQVTM, CDR2 ANQGSEA. The CDR3 has 14 amino acids. Trimming removed 4 bases at V and 8 bases at J, with 18 bases between. The CDR3 coding sequence is TGCAGCGTTGGCCCTAGAACGGCGATCGATGAGCAGTTCTTC. It specifies CSVGPRTAIDEQFF.